The subject of this entry is one T cell receptor (beta chain). Its antigen remains unidentified. Measured with immunoSEQ multiplex PCR; TCRdb has only the in-frame clones, and not every one. The sample has approximately 270,000 clones, 65% to 90% seen once. The data originate from a study of cytomegalovirus exposure and HLA in healthy donors. About the research overall: In a later analysis, the roughly 120 validation repertoires were reported to have used the same platform as the approximately 690 first-cohort repertoires. The study, taken as a whole, reports: Accounts indicate the classifier identified cytomegalovirus status with strong specificity and sensitivity. Overall, roughly 160 TCR beta chains were annotated as cytomegalovirus-associated.

The clonotype was recovered from a woman aged 18-29 years in good health and CMV-seronegative. Source material: PBMCs.

In DNA form, the CDR3 reads TGTGCCAGTAGTAAGTTGGCCCGCTCCTACAATGAGCAGTTCTTC. The encoded protein is CASSKLARSYNEQFF. The rearrangement joins TRBV19 to TRBJ2-1; unclear D gene. Germline V gives CDR1 LNHDA, CDR2 SQIVND (reference sequence). CDR3 size: 15 residues. V was pared by 4 bases and J by 0 bases, with 10 bases between.